This is a list of T cell receptor beta chains from one sample in a study of Graves' ophthalmopathy and Graves' hyperthyroidism. TCRdb analysed the multiplex PCR reads with MiXCR anew, one entry per CDR3 protein. The sample consists of more than 300,000 distinct CDR3 sequences, about 17% of them appearing once. Specimen: peripheral blood. These TCRs come from an adult woman with stable Graves' hyperthyroidism. CDR3s include the opening cysteine and the closing phenylalanine or tryptophan. Each record gives: CDR3 DNA, CDR3 protein, clone size, J gene, D gene, V gene. A D gene is named only where the DNA matches it firmly. Where a row states a size, it is once, few, many or the class of an expanded clone; other rows omit it.

TGCGCCACCTCCGGGACACCGAACACCGGGGAGCTGTTTTTT CATSGTPNTGELFF - TRBJ2-2 - TRBV5-1
TGTGCTAGTGGCGGACAGCCCCAAGAGACCCAGTACTTC CASGGQPQETQYF many TRBJ2-5 - TRBV12-5
TGTGCCAGCAGTCCGGATGGGGGAGGGAAGAACACCGGGGAGCTGTTTTTT CASSPDGGGKNTGELFF many TRBJ2-2 TRBD2 TRBV12-3/TRBV12-4
TGTGCCAGCAGCACTCACCCGGGACTAGTGTCCTACGAGCAGTACTTC CASSTHPGLVSYEQYF many TRBJ2-7 TRBD2 TRBV11-2
TGTGCCAGCAGTTCCACCGTAGCGGGAAGTAGCGAGACCCAGTACTTC CASSSTVAGSSETQYF many TRBJ2-5 TRBD2 TRBV12-3/TRBV12-4
TGTGCCAGCAGCCTCGCCGGGGGCGGGGTGATATGGACTGAAGCTTTCTTT CASSLAGGGVIWTEAFF many TRBJ1-1 - TRBV28
TGTGCCAGCAGCCAAGATTCGGCTCAGCGTCGTCGGCAGTACTTC CASSQDSAQRRRQYF many TRBJ2-7 - TRBV4-2
TGTGCTAGTGGACCTTTGAAAGGGGAAATGAACACTGAAGCTTTCTTT CASGPLKGEMNTEAFF many TRBJ1-1 - TRBV12-5
TGTGCCAGTAGCACCGGGACAGGGGGCGTCTATGGCTACACCTTC CASSTGTGGVYGYTF many TRBJ1-2 TRBD1 TRBV19
TGTGCCAGCAGTTACGATGGGACAGGGGGATATGGCTACACCTTC CASSYDGTGGYGYTF - TRBJ1-2 TRBD1 TRBV6-4
TGTGCCAGCAGTTCCCCCCGTATGGAGCAGTACTTC CASSSPRMEQYF many TRBJ2-7 - TRBV12-3/TRBV12-4
TGTGCCACCAGCAGAGGGGGGGCGTATGGCTACACCTTC CATSRGGAYGYTF many TRBJ1-2 - TRBV15
TGTGCCAGTCCTGAAGAGGGAGGGCCTGACACCCAGTACTTC CASPEEGGPDTQYF many TRBJ2-5 TRBD2 TRBV2
TGTGCCAGCAGTTATCTTACTACGAACACCGGGGAGCTGTTTTTT CASSYLTTNTGELFF many TRBJ2-2 - TRBV6-2/TRBV6-3
TGTGCCTGGCGCCACGGGACTTCCAGGGTCACCGGGGAGCTGTTTTTT CAWRHGTSRVTGELFF many TRBJ2-2 - TRBV30
TGCAGTGCTATGGAAGGCAGGCAGGGCTACGAGCAGTACTTC CSAMEGRQGYEQYF many TRBJ2-7 - TRBV20-1
TGTGCCAGCTGGACAGGGGTCTCCTACGAGCAGTACTTC CASWTGVSYEQYF many TRBJ2-7 TRBD1 TRBV27
TGCAGTGCTAGGGCTGGAGATCCGGGACTAGCGGGAGTATGGCGGGAGACCCAGTACTTC CSARAGDPGLAGVWRETQYF many TRBJ2-5 TRBD2 TRBV20-1
TGTGCCATCACGGACAGGGCGGGCACCGGGGAGCTGTTTTTT CAITDRAGTGELFF many TRBJ2-2 TRBD1 TRBV12-3/TRBV12-4
TGTGCCATCAGGATGATTCGAGACGGTGCCTACGAGCAGTACTTC CAIRMIRDGAYEQYF many TRBJ2-7 - TRBV10-3
TGTGCCAGTAGTATATCAGGGACAAATACCTACGAGCAGTACTTC CASSISGTNTYEQYF many TRBJ2-7 - TRBV19
TGCAGCCACTCTGGACAGCTGAACACTGAAGCTTTCTTT CSHSGQLNTEAFF many TRBJ1-1 - TRBV29-1
TGTGCCAGCAGTTTAGGGGGTATAGCGTGGCAGCCCCAGCATTTT CASSLGGIAWQPQHF - TRBJ1-5 - TRBV12-3/TRBV12-4
TGTGCCAGCAGCGCGACTAGCGGAACCTACGAGCAGTACTTC CASSATSGTYEQYF many TRBJ2-7 TRBD2 TRBV12-3/TRBV12-4
TGTGCCAGCAGTTACTCAACAGGGGAAGAGACCCAGTACTTC CASSYSTGEETQYF - TRBJ2-5 TRBD1 TRBV6-5
TGTGCCAGCAGCCGGCTCGGGACTAGCGGGAGTAAAATCGGCGGGGAGCTGTTTTTT CASSRLGTSGSKIGGELFF - TRBJ2-2 TRBD2 TRBV11-2
TGTGCCAGCAGAGCCGGGACTAGCGGGAGGGCCCTATATGAGCAGTTCTTC CASRAGTSGRALYEQFF - TRBJ2-1 TRBD2 TRBV2
TGTGCCACCAACCTGCCCGGAGTTCTGAACATTCAGTACTTC CATNLPGVLNIQYF - TRBJ2-4 - TRBV28
TGTGCCAGCAGCCCAAACCCCCGACACATCCAAGAGACCCAGTACTTC CASSPNPRHIQETQYF many TRBJ2-5 - TRBV7-3
TGTGCCAGCAGTTCACGGGGGTCTGGAAACACCATATATTTT CASSSRGSGNTIYF many TRBJ1-3 - TRBV28
TGTGCCAGCAGCGCCCCGTCCCGAGGACTAGCGGGAGGATGGAACTACGAGCAGTACTTC CASSAPSRGLAGGWNYEQYF - TRBJ2-7 TRBD2 TRBV9
TGTGCCAGCAGCGTACAAGGATACCAAGAGACCCAGTACTTC CASSVQGYQETQYF many TRBJ2-5 - TRBV9
TGTGCCAGCAGTTACTCCAACGGGCCTCTTGGCACTGGGGCCAACGTCCTGACTTTC CASSYSNGPLGTGANVLTF many TRBJ2-6 - TRBV6-2/TRBV6-3
TGCAGCGTTGACGGGACAGGCGGAAACACCATATATTTT CSVDGTGGNTIYF many TRBJ1-3 TRBD1 TRBV29-1
TGCAGTGCTAGAGACTGGGGGGGACAAGAGACCCAGTACTTC CSARDWGGQETQYF - TRBJ2-5 TRBD2 TRBV20-1
TGCAGTGCTAGAGACCGAGGCGGGGTGGCAAATTCACCCCTCCACTTT CSARDRGGVANSPLHF many TRBJ1-6 - TRBV20-1
TGTGCCACCATGGTATCGAGGAACACTGAAGCTTTCTTT CATMVSRNTEAFF many TRBJ1-1 - TRBV28
TGTGCCAGGCAGGGGGAAATTTCCGAGCAGTACTTC CARQGEISEQYF many TRBJ2-7 TRBD1 TRBV27
TGTGCTAGCAGCCCACTAGCGGGAGCGGAGACCCAGTACTTC CASSPLAGAETQYF many TRBJ2-5 TRBD2 TRBV7-7
TGCGCCAGCCGGGACAGGAGGGTGGAAGCAGAAGCTTTCTTT CASRDRRVEAEAFF once TRBJ1-1 TRBD1 TRBV10-2
TGCGCCAGCAGCCAAGCGACGGTGGACCGTACCTACGAGCAGTACTTC CASSQATVDRTYEQYF many TRBJ2-7 - TRBV4-3
TGTGCCAGCTCGACAACAAGGGGGGAGACCCAGTACTTC CASSTTRGETQYF many TRBJ2-5 - TRBV18
TGTGCCAGCAGGCCCTCGGGGGCAGGTGGAAACACCATATATTTT CASRPSGAGGNTIYF - TRBJ1-3 - TRBV12-3/TRBV12-4
TGTGCCACCAGCTCAAGGCGGGTAGCCAAAAACATTCAGTACTTC CATSSRRVAKNIQYF many TRBJ2-4 - TRBV15
TGCGGTGCTAGAGGGGGGTACCAAGAGACCCAGTACTTC CGARGGYQETQYF - TRBJ2-5 - TRBV20-1
TGTGCCAGCAGCCCTCAAAGGGCCAACACTGAAGCTTTCTTT CASSPQRANTEAFF - TRBJ1-1 - TRBV12-3/TRBV12-4
TGCGCCAGCAGCGCGGAACCGGGACAGAGCTCCTACGAGCAGTACTTC CASSAEPGQSSYEQYF few TRBJ2-7 TRBD1 TRBV5-1
TGTGGCAGCAGTTTAGACGGGGGCGGGAATCAGCCCCAGCATTTT CGSSLDGGGNQPQHF - TRBJ1-5 - TRBV12-3/TRBV12-4
TGTGCCAGCAGTTACTCCGACCCGGCGGGAGGGGAGCCCCAGCATTTT CASSYSDPAGGEPQHF many TRBJ1-5 - TRBV6-6
TGTGCTAGTGGTTTGGTACGAGGGGGATCGGACGAGCAGTACTTC CASGLVRGGSDEQYF many TRBJ2-7 - TRBV12-5
TGCAGTGCGGATCCTTCTGGGGTGGGGGAGACCCAGTACTTC CSADPSGVGETQYF many TRBJ2-5 - TRBV20-1
TGTGCCAGCAGTTTAGAAATGCGGTTGGGGACACCCCAAGAGACCCAGTACTTC CASSLEMRLGTPQETQYF many TRBJ2-5 - TRBV12-3/TRBV12-4
TGTGCCAGCAGCTTTACTAGCGGGGCGAACACCGGGGAGCTGTTTTTT CASSFTSGANTGELFF few TRBJ2-2 TRBD2 TRBV11-2
TGCAGTGCAACCTCCGGACAGGGGATGGGCGAGCAGTACTTC CSATSGQGMGEQYF - TRBJ2-7 TRBD1 TRBV20-1
TGTGCCAGCTGCCCCTTTTACCTCGGCAATCAGCCCCAGCATTTT CASCPFYLGNQPQHF many TRBJ1-5 - TRBV6-1
TGTGCCAGCATGAGACAGGGCGATGGCTACACCTTC CASMRQGDGYTF - TRBJ1-2 TRBD1 TRBV6-1
TGTGCCAGCAGCTCGGGGGAGGCTGGGGCCAACGTCCTGACTTTC CASSSGEAGANVLTF once TRBJ2-6 - TRBV28
TGCAGTGCTACCTCGTACTACGAGCAGTACTTC CSATSYYEQYF many TRBJ2-7 - TRBV20-1
TGTGCCAGCAGTTTAGATCAGGGGGCCGCAGATACGCAGTATTTT CASSLDQGAADTQYF many TRBJ2-3 TRBD1 TRBV27
TGTGCCAGCAGGCGTGGCGGGAACCCCTACAATGAGCAGTTCTTC CASRRGGNPYNEQFF many TRBJ2-1 - TRBV12-3/TRBV12-4